The 27 T cell receptor beta chains below were found in one sample sequenced in a study of T cell changes during pregnancy in multiple sclerosis. Here immunoSEQ multiplex PCR was the method, and the copy in TCRdb shows in-frame clones only, minus some. This repertoire shows 80,000 to 100,000 clones, less than 95% found once; its top ten account for approximately 0.8%. Specimen: peripheral blood, collected in the second trimester of pregnancy. The receptors come from a female donor in good health, enrolled as a control in a pregnancy study.

The chain employs TRBV7-8 and TRBJ1-1; 7 nucleotides line up with TRBD1. V gave up 2 bases and J gave up 1 base; unmatched junction bases: 1. Germline CDR1 reads SGHVS; CDR2 reads FQNEAQ. This CDR3 is built from 14 residues. The chain's CDR3 is CASSLRQGNTEAFF. The CDR3 DNA follows: TGTGCCAGCAGCTTAAGACAGGGGAACACTGAAGCTTTCTTT.

CDR3 in DNA: TGTGCCAGTAGTATAGCTATTGCGGGGGGAACAGATACGCAGTATTTT. Its translation: CASSIAIAGGTDTQYF. V usage is TRBV19 and J usage is TRBJ2-3; 8 bases match TRBD2. Germline CDR1 LNHDA, CDR2 SQIVND (reference sequence). The length of the CDR3 is 16 residues. With V trimmed by 1 base and J by 3 bases, 6 bases remained unmatched. Filled out from reference TRBV19 and TRBJ2-3, the complete variable domain reads DGGITQSPKYLFRKEGQNVTLSCEQNLNHDAMYWYRQDPGQGLRLIYYSQIVNDFQKGDIAEGYSVSREKKESFPLTVTSAQKNPTAFYLCASSIAIAGGTDTQYFGPGTRLTVL.

This clone was seen a single time. The rearrangement uses TRBV5-1 and TRBJ2-1; TRBD2 agrees at 8 bases. Trimming at V came to 3 bases and at J to 6 bases, leaving 8 bases not matched to a gene. This CDR3 is built from 15 residues. Germline values: CDR1 SGHRS, CDR2 YFSETQ. The CDR3 DNA reads TGCGCCAGCAGCTGGACGGGACTAGAACTCAATGAGCAGTTCTTC. It yields the protein CASSWTGLELNEQFF.

This chain connects TRBV7-2 to TRBJ1-3, with 10 bases identical to TRBD1. The CDR3 is 16 amino acids. V dropped 5 bases and J dropped 4; count of bases not matched to a gene: 8. The germline CDR1 and CDR2 sequences are SGHTA and FQGNSA. The DNA for the CDR3 is TGTGCCAGCAGCCGAATCCCGACAGGGGGCGGAAACACCATATATTTT. This encodes CASSRIPTGGGNTIYF.

This chain connects TRBV5-1 to TRBJ2-3; TRBD2 agrees at 10 bases. With V trimmed by 3 bases and J by 6 bases, 13 bases remained unmatched. The CDR3 is 17 amino acids. Looked up from germline, CDR1 is SGHRS and CDR2 is YFSETQ. The CDR3 here is CASSSRYSGGAGDTQYF. The CDR3 bases are TGCGCCAGCAGCTCCAGGTACAGCGGGGGGGCCGGGGATACGCAGTATTTT.

The chain recombines TRBV11-3 with TRBJ2-1; 12 bases are shared with TRBD2. The J segment lost 9 bases and the V segment lost 5 bases, leaving 11 bases of the junction unmatched. CDR1 and CDR2 (germline): SGHNT, YENEEA. This CDR3 comprises 16 residues. The DNA for the CDR3 is TGTGCCAGCAGCGCGTCTAGCGGGAGGGCCGTGGGTGAGCAGTTCTTC. This encodes CASSASSGRAVGEQFF.

The CDR3 spells CASSSNRGSNQPQHF. In DNA, the CDR3 is TGTGCCAGCAGCTCGAACAGGGGTAGCAATCAGCCCCAGCATTTT. V is TRBV7-9 and J is TRBJ1-5, with 7 bases lining up with TRBD1. There are 15 residues in the CDR3. CDR1 and CDR2 (germline): SEHNR, FQNEAQ (reference sequence). With V trimmed by 4 bases and J by 0 bases, 3 bases remained unmatched.

The rearrangement uses TRBV30 and TRBJ1-4; weak D call: TRBD1 (5 bases). The germline CDR1 and CDR2 sequences are GTSNPN and SVGIG (reference sequence). This CDR3 region has 14 residues. Trimming left V 3 bases short and J 5 bases short, with 13 bases between. The CDR3 DNA reads TGTGCCTGGAGCCTGGGGCTGGGGAATGAAAAACTGTTTTTT. It translates to CAWSLGLGNEKLFF.

V and J are TRBV6-5 and TRBJ2-5, with D possibly being TRBD2 (5 bases). CDR3 length: 11 amino acids. CDR1 and CDR2 from the germline V gene are MNHEY and SVGAGI. V lost 7 bases, J lost 5 bases, and 8 bases lay in between. CDR3 DNA sequence: TGTGCCAGCACCCGCGGGGAGACCCAGTACTTC. This translates into CASTRGETQYF.

This chain links TRBV9 with TRBJ1-2; TRBD1 might be the D (6 bases). V shed 4 bases and J shed 0 bases, with 13 bases lying between them. The CDR3 has 15 residues. CDR1 and CDR2 (germline): SGDLS, YYNGEE. The CDR3 DNA reads as TGTGCCAGCAGCTCTCGGACAGAGCCTAACTATGGCTACACCTTC. This translates into CASSSRTEPNYGYTF.

This chain joins TRBV6-6 and TRBJ2-5; D might be TRBD1 (6 bases). Germline-derived CDR1 and CDR2 are MNHNY and SVGAGI (reference sequence). The CDR3 totals 15 residues. Trimming shortened V by 6 bases and J by 4 bases, and 18 bases separated the two germline ends. The CDR3 nucleotides are TGTGCCAGCAGCCCATTTCCGGGACAAGGAGAGACCCAGTACTTC. This encodes CASSPFPGQGETQYF.

This clone was seen just once. The rearrangement links TRBV5-6 to TRBJ2-7; 8 bases are a match to TRBD2. The CDR3 sequence is 13 residues long. Germline assignment: CDR1 SGHDT and CDR2 YYEEEE. V dropped 1 base and J dropped 6; count of bases not matched to a gene: 3. CDR3 amino acids: CASSLLAGSEQYF. The CDR3 DNA reads TGTGCCAGCAGCTTGTTAGCGGGAAGCGAGCAGTACTTC. Supplemented by reference TRBV5-6 and TRBJ2-7, the full variable domain reads DAGVTQSPTHLIKTRGQQVTLRCSPKSGHDTVSWYQQALGQGPQFIFQYYEEEERQRGNFPDRFSGHQFPNYSSELNVNALLLGDSALYLCASSLLAGSEQYFGPGTRLTVT.

The chain joins TRBV9 to TRBJ1-2, with 12 bases fitting TRBD1. Looked up from germline, CDR1 is SGDLS and CDR2 is YYNGEE. CDR3 size: 15 residues. V lost 4 bases to trimming and J lost 6 bases; unmatched junction nucleotides: 7. CDR3 in amino acids: CASSLRDRGHNGYTF. The CDR3 nucleotides are TGTGCCAGCAGCCTCCGGGACAGGGGGCATAATGGCTACACCTTC.

This clone was picked up one time. The chain joins TRBV2 to TRBJ1-2; D ambiguous. The CDR3 loop spans 12 amino acids. Per germline, CDR1 SNHLY and CDR2 FYNNEI. With 6 bases removed from V and 7 bases from J, the gap between germline ends came to 12 bases. The DNA for the CDR3 is TGTGCCAGCAGACTAGGTGATCTTGGCTACACCTTC. Its protein product is CASRLGDLGYTF.

The rearrangement joins TRBV9 to TRBJ2-1; weak D call: TRBD1 (5 bases). From germline, CDR1 is SGDLS and CDR2 YYNGEE. Trimming removed 0 bases from V and 8 bases from J, with 12 bases in between. This CDR3 is 14 amino acids long. The CDR3: CASSVEGAGDEQFF. Written as DNA, the CDR3 is TGTGCCAGCAGCGTAGAAGGGGCTGGGGATGAGCAGTTCTTC.

V gene TRBV5-1 combines with J gene TRBJ2-2; possible D gene TRBD1, 6 bases. V was clipped by 3 bases and J by 4 bases, with 13 bases between them. The CDR3 extends over 15 amino acids. The germline CDR1 and CDR2 sequences are SGHRS and YFSETQ. Written as DNA, the CDR3 is TGCGCCAGCAGCTACCGGACAGAAGCCACCGGGGAGCTGTTTTTT. Residues: CASSYRTEATGELFF. The entire variable domain, with the rest obtained from reference TRBV5-1 and TRBJ2-2, is as follows: KAGVTQTPRYLIKTRGQQVTLSCSPISGHRSVSWYQQTPGQGLQFLFEYFSETQRNKGNFPGRFSGRQFSNSRSEMNVSTLELGDSALYLCASSYRTEATGELFFGEGSRLTVL.

The chain links TRBV5-1 to TRBJ1-1; D unresolved. The CDR3 is made up of 13 amino acids. Germline assignment: CDR1 SGHRS and CDR2 YFSETQ. V lost 9 bases and J 5 bases, leaving 17 bases between the germline ends. The CDR3 loop is CATGRELGTEAFF. CDR3 DNA sequence: TGCGCCACGGGGAGGGAGTTAGGTACTGAAGCTTTCTTT. The variable domain in full, completed from reference TRBV5-1 and TRBJ1-1, reads KAGVTQTPRYLIKTRGQQVTLSCSPISGHRSVSWYQQTPGQGLQFLFEYFSETQRNKGNFPGRFSGRQFSNSRSEMNVSTLELGDSALYLCATGRELGTEAFFGQGTRLTVV.

The genes are TRBV10-3 and TRBJ1-1; D remains ambiguous. Germline V gene data show CDR1 as ENHRY and CDR2 as SYGVKD. Trimming took 4 bases from V and 4 from J, leaving 7 bases between them. The CDR3 is 12 residues long. This CDR3 is CAISGPSTEAFF. The CDR3, as DNA: TGTGCCATCAGTGGCCCGAGCACTGAAGCTTTCTTT.

The chain couples TRBV29-1 to TRBJ1-2; TRBD1 is a possible D gene (6 bases). The CDR3 has 11 amino acids. The V end was cut by 6 bases, the J end by 10 bases, with 15 bases between. The germline CDR1 and CDR2 sequences are SQVTM and ANQGSEA. CDR3 DNA: TGCAGCGTCAGGACAGAGGGTGTCTACACCTTC. It encodes CSVRTEGVYTF.

V usage is TRBV27 and J usage is TRBJ2-6; D may be TRBD1 (6 bases). Trimming took 6 bases from V and 0 from J, leaving 15 bases between them. Germline assignment: CDR1 MNHEY and CDR2 SMNVEV (reference sequence). This CDR3 is 17 amino acids long. CDR3 sequence (DNA): TGTGCCAGCAGGAGGACAGTGCGGCTCTCTGGGGCCAACGTCCTGACTTTC. Amino acids: CASRRTVRLSGANVLTF. Full variable domain (missing parts from reference TRBV27 and TRBJ2-6): EAQVTQNPRYLITVTGKKLTVTCSQNMNHEYMSWYRQDPGLGLRQIYYSMNVEVTDKGDVPEGYKVSRKEKRNFPLILESPSPNQTSLYFCASRRTVRLSGANVLTFGAGSRLTVL.

The CDR3 protein is CASSLGGYDSPLHF. The CDR3 region has the DNA TGTGCCAGCAGCTTAGGAGGGTATGATTCACCCCTCCACTTT. The J gene is TRBJ1-6, the V gene TRBV7-2, with D uncertain. CDR3 size: 14 residues. CDR1 SGHTA and CDR2 FQGNSA come from the germline V gene. V dropped 1 base and J dropped 8 bases, with 9 bases sitting between them.

The chain recombines TRBV14 with TRBJ1-1, with D maybe TRBD1 (5 bases). The V gene's germline CDR1 is SGHDN and CDR2 FVKESK. V was cut by 4 bases and J by 11 bases, with 23 bases left in between. This CDR3 is 15 amino acids long. The CDR3 sequence: CASSLVSGLRSVAFF. CDR3 nucleotides: TGTGCCAGCAGCCTGGTGTCAGGGCTGCGTTCTGTGGCTTTCTTT.

This chain joins TRBV25-1 and TRBJ1-2; TRBD1 is a possible D gene (5 bases). Per germline, CDR1 MGHDK and CDR2 SYGVNS. The CDR3 sequence is 13 residues long. V was shortened by 4 bases and J by 7 bases, with 13 bases between the two germline ends. The CDR3 protein is CASSVGEVGGYTF. The CDR3 DNA follows: TGTGCCAGCAGTGTGGGGGAGGTGGGTGGCTACACCTTC.

The chain has TRBV28 and TRBJ1-6; 9 bases line up with TRBD1. Germline CDR1 is MDHEN and CDR2 is SYDVKM. J lost 7 bases, V lost 5 bases, and 3 bases had no gene match. The CDR3 extends over 14 amino acids. Here the CDR3 reads CASSRDRVNSPLHF. The CDR3 DNA sequence: TGTGCCAGCAGTCGGGACAGGGTAAATTCACCCCTCCACTTT. Combining the CDR3 with reference TRBV28 and TRBJ1-6 gives the whole variable domain DVKVTQSSRYLVKRTGEKVFLECVQDMDHENMFWYRQDPGLGLRLIYFSYDVKMKEKGDIPEGYSVSREKKERFSLILESASTNQTSMYLCASSRDRVNSPLHFGNGTRLTVT.

This chain uses TRBV7-9 with TRBJ2-7; tentative D call: TRBD2 (6 bases). Per germline, CDR1 SEHNR and CDR2 FQNEAQ (reference sequence). This CDR3 region has 12 residues. V gave up 10 bases and J gave up 3 bases, with 13 bases separating them. The chain's CDR3 is CATGQGLYEQYF. The DNA of the CDR3 is TGTGCCACTGGCCAGGGACTCTACGAGCAGTACTTC.

This clone was seen once. The chain couples TRBV11-2 to TRBJ2-5, with a tentative D call TRBD2 (7 bases). Germline-derived CDR1 and CDR2 are SGHAT and FQNNGV. This CDR3 has 15 residues. V was shortened by 3 bases and J by 7 bases, with 18 bases between the two germline ends. The CDR3 spells CASSFYGGPERTQYF. The CDR3 bases are TGTGCCAGCAGCTTTTACGGGGGGCCGGAGAGGACCCAGTACTTC.

V and J are TRBV29-1 and TRBJ1-2; D is perhaps TRBD1 (6 bases). With 6 bases removed from V and 10 bases from J, the gap between germline ends came to 18 bases. The germline CDR1 and CDR2 sequences are SQVTM and ANQGSEA. CDR3 size: 12 residues. In DNA form, the CDR3 reads TGCAGCGTCCCCCTGGAAGGACAGATCTACACCTTC. Protein product: CSVPLEGQIYTF.